The following is a TCR beta chain sequence with its context. Its antigen is not identified. The sample contains more than one DNA sequence encoding this CDR3. Between the trimmed V and J ends, which lost 0 bases and 0 bases, there was a span of 9 bases. The CDR3 sequence is 15 residues long. From germline, CDR1 is SGHRS and CDR2 YFSETQ. The sample comes from a study of cytomegalovirus exposure and HLA in healthy donors. Study-level background: Roughly 80 million unique TCRs from HLA-typed donors made up an early data release.

Study conclusions and caveats: Later on, an analysis showed TCR association rates differing by HLA locus, with DRB1 the most and HLA-C the fewest. Sequence variants that were highly shared formed a cluster that was likely a sequencing artifact. Across donors, most TCRs were seen rarely, yet some public ones were widespread.

Both 60 Vbeta primers and 13 Jbeta primers went into the PCR. Assay used: immunoSEQ multiplex PCR; TCRdb lists only in-frame clones, some missing. The data show about 180,000 clones, 75% to 85% seen once. The genes are TRBV5-1 and TRBJ1-1; D gene uncertain. The sequence was collected from a woman between 45 and 65 years old in good health and CMV-seropositive. The sample comprised PBMCs. The CDR3 DNA sequence: TGCGCCAGCAGCTTGGGGCCCACTATGAACACTGAAGCTTTCTTT. It specifies CASSLGPTMNTEAFF.